This T cell receptor beta chain was captured in a study of metastatic and nonmetastatic thyroid tumors. With MiXCR, TCRdb reprocessed the PCR reads. This table holds about 38,000 clones, more than 45% found once. The ends lost 1 base at V and 7 bases at J; junction bases unmatched: 5. Germline assignment: CDR1 MNHNS and CDR2 SASEGT. The CDR3 runs 15 residues. This clone came up a few times. None of the patients had undergone any treatment ahead of thyroid surgery. The J gene is TRBJ1-5, the V gene TRBV6-1, with 9 bases identical to TRBD1. This receptor was identified in a male donor with papillary thyroid cancer or a benign thyroid nodule (not recorded which). Some clones in this sample may be carry-over from other donors' samples. Sequencing was done on a sample of tumor tissue. CDR3 nucleotides: TGTGCCAGCAGTGAAGGGACAGGGGTTGAGCAGCCCCAGCATTTT. Its protein product is CASSEGTGVEQPQHF.